This T cell receptor beta chain is drawn from a study of blood T cells in healthy people across ages. As regards this clonotype: As yet, its antigen is unknown.

Broader study findings: Both naive CD4+ cell counts and diversity were greater in long-lived donors than in aged donors. Diversity figures based on one million T cells were deemed too low.

A sample-barcoded 5' primer and a J-beta primer mix were used in a second PCR of roughly 7 to 11 cycles. MiXCR was run by TCRdb on the 5' RACE reads, yielding one entry per CDR3 protein. The data contain 750,000 to 850,000 distinct CDR3 sequences, roughly 25% of them singletons. Healthy Russian Caucasian donors spanned ages about 6 to 90 years. This same sample was also taken into another study, of T cells of mothers and their children.

The sequenced material came from blood. The receptor was isolated from a boy younger than 18 in good health.

The CDR3 loop is CASSQVGTDLAGGRYEQFF. CDR3 nucleotides: TGTGCCAGCAGCCAAGTTGGGACCGACCTAGCGGGAGGTCGTTATGAGCAGTTCTTC. The chain uses TRBV4-2 and TRBJ2-1, with TRBD2 matching over 11 bases. Germline values: CDR1 LGHNA, CDR2 YNFKEQ. This CDR3 region has 19 residues. V shed 1 base and J 8 bases; nucleotides not matched to a gene: 16.